The clone carrying this T cell receptor beta chain appeared a few times. The trim removed 1 base at V and 14 bases at J, leaving 8 bases unmatched. The CDR3 has 13 amino acids. CDR1 is SGHTA and CDR2 is FQGNSA in the germline V gene. The data were taken from a study of regulatory T cells in long-lasting Graves disease. Time point denoted: newly diagnosed GD, antithyroid drugs for less than 3 months. After RNA was extracted from PBMCs, the TCR library was made from it. Construction of TCR beta libraries relied on iRepertoire HTBI primers and on Arm-PCR targeting CDR3 regions. One entry per CDR3 protein results from TCRdb running MiXCR on the multiplex PCR reads. The sample has about 530,000 distinct CDR3 sequences; about 15% are singletons. The same sample was also used in a study of T cells in Graves' hyperthyroidism and ophthalmopathy. This second study says: If no ophthalmopathy progression occurred within 18 months, Graves' hyperthyroidism was stable.

The receptor comes from a woman in her forties or fifties with Graves disease. V is TRBV7-2 and J is TRBJ2-5, with TRBD2 matching over 9 bases. The sequenced sample was peripheral blood mononuclear cells (PBMCs), obtained at new diagnosis, from a patient treated with antithyroid drugs. The CDR3 bases are TGTGCCAGCAGCTTAGGGACCGCGGGGGGGCCTTACTTC. Protein product: CASSLGTAGGPYF. Drawing the rest from reference TRBV7-2 and TRBJ2-5, the complete variable domain is GAGVSQSPSNKVTEKGKDVELRCDPISGHTALYWYRQSLGQGLEFLIYFQGNSAPDKSGLPSDRFSAERTGGSVSTLTIQRTQQEDSAVYLCASSLGTAGGPYFGPGTRLLVL.